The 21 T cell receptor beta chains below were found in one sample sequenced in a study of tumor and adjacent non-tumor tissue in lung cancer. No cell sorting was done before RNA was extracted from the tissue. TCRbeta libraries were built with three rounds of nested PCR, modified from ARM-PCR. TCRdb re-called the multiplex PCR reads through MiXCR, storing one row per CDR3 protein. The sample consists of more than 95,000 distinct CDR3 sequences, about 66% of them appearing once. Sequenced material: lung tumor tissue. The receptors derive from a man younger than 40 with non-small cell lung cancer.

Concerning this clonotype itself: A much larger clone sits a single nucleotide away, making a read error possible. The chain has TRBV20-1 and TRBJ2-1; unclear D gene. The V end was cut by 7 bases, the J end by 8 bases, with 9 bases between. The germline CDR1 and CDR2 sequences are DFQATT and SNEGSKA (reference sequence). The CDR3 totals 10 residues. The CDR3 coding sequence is TGCAGTGACCGACGGTATGAGCAGTTCTTC. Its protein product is CSDRRYEQFF.

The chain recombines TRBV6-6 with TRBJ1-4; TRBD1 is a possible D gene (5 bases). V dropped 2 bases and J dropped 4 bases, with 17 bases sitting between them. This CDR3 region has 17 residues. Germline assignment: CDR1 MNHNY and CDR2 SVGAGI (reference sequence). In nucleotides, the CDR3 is TGTGCCAGCAGTTACCCCTTGACGGGGGGAGTTAATGAAAAACTGTTTTTT. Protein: CASSYPLTGGVNEKLFF.

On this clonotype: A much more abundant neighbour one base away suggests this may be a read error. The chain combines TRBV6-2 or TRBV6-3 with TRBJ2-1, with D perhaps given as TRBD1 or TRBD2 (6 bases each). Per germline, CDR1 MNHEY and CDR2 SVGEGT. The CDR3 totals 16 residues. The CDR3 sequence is CSSSYSWVPGADEQFF. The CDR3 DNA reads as TGTTCCAGCAGTTACTCGTGGGTGCCGGGGGCGGATGAGCAGTTCTTC.

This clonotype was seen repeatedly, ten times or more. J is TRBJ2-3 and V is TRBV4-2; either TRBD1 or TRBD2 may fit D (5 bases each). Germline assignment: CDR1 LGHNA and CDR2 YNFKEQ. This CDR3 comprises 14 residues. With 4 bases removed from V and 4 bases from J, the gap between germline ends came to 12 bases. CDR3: CASSPDKRADTQYF. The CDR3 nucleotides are TGTGCCAGCAGCCCGGACAAGAGGGCAGATACGCAGTATTTT.

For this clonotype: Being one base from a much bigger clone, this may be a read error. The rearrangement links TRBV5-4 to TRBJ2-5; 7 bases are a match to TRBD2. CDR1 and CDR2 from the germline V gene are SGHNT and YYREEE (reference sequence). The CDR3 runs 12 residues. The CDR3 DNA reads TGTGCCAGCAGGGACGCGGGGGAGATCCAGTACTTC. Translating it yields CASRDAGEIQYF.

In DNA, the CDR3 is TGTGCCATCAGTGAGAACAGTGAAGGCGGGCGGTACTTC. This gives the protein CAISENSEGGRYF. This chain joins TRBV10-3 and TRBJ2-7; D is perhaps TRBD2 (5 bases). CDR3 length: 13 residues. Germline CDR1 reads ENHRY; CDR2 reads SYGVKD. V lost 2 bases and J lost 12, with 17 bases in between.

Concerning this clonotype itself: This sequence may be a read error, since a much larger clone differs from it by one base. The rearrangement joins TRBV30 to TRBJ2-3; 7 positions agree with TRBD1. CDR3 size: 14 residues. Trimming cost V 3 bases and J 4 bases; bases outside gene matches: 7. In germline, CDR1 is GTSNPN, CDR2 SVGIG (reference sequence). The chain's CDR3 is CAWSTGTVADTQYF. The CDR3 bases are TGTGCCTGGAGCACCGGGACAGTGGCAGATACGCAGTATTTT.

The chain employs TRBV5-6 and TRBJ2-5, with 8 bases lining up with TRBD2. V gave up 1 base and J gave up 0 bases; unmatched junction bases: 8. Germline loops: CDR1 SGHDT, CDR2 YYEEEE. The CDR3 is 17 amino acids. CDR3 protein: CASSLFASGGHQETQYF. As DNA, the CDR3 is TGTGCCAGCAGCTTGTTTGCGTCGGGGGGGCACCAAGAGACCCAGTACTTC.

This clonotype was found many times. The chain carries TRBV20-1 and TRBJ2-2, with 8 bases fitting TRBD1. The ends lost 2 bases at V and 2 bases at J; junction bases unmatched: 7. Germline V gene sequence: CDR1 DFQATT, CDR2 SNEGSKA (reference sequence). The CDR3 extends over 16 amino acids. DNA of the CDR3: TGCAGTGCTAGACCCGGACAGGGTCCTAACACCGGGGAGCTGTTTTTT. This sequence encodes CSARPGQGPNTGELFF.

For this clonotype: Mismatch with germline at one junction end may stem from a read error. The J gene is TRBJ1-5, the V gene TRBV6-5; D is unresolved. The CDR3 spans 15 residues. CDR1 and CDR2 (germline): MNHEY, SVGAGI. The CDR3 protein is CTSSYLGIGNQPQHF. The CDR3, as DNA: TGTACCAGCAGTTACTTGGGTATTGGCAATCAACCCCAGCATTTT.

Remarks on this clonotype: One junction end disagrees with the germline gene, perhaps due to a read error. CDR3: CASNQDVGGAQPQYF. The CDR3, as DNA: TGCGCCAGCAACCAAGATGTAGGGGGCGCCCAGCCCCAGTATTTT. The chain recombines TRBV4-3 with TRBJ1-5; TRBD1 aligns across 7 bases. The DNA matches TRBJ2-3 better at its end, which makes the J call doubtful. Germline V CDR1 and CDR2: LGHNA, YSLEER. The CDR3 contains 15 residues.

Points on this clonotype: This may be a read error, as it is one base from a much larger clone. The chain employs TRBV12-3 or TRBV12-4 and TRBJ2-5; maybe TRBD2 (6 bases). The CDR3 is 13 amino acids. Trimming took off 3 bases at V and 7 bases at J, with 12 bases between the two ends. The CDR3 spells CASSLREAGTQYF. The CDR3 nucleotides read TGTGCCAGCAGTTTGAGGGAGGCGGGGACCCAGTACTTC.

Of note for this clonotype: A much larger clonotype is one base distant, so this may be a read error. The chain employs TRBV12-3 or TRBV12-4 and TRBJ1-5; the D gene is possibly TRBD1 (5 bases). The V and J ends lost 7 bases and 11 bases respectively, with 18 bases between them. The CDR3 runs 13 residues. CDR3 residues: CASNSQAQSAQHF. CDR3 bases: TGTGCCAGCAACTCACAGGCGCAGTCAGCCCAGCATTTT.

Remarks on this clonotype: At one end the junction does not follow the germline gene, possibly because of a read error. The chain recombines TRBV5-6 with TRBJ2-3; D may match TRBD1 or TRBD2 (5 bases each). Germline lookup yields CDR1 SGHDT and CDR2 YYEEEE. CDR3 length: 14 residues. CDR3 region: CVSSLDGAVDTQYF. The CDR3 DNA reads TGTGTCAGCAGCTTGGACGGGGCCGTAGATACGCAGTATTTT. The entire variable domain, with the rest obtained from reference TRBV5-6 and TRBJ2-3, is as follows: DAGVTQSPTHLIKTRGQQVTLRCSPKSGHDTVSWYQQALGQGPQFIFQYYEEEERQRGNFPDRFSGHQFPNYSSELNVNALLLGDSALYLCVSSLDGAVDTQYFGPGTRLTVL.

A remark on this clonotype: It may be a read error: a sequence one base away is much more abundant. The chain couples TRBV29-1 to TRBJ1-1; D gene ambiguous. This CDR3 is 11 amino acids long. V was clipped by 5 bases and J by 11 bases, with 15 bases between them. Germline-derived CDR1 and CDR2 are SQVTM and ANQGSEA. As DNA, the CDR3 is TGCAGCGTTAAGGACGGAGACCGGGCTTTCTTT. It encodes CSVKDGDRAFF.

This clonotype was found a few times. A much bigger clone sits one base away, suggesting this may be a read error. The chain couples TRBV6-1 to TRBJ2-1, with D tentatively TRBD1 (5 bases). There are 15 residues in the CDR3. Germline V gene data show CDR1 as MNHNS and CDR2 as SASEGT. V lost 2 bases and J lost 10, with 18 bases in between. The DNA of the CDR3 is TGTGCCAGCAGTGAAAGGGGCAGCCGATCCGTGGAGCAGTTCTTC. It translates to CASSERGSRSVEQFF.

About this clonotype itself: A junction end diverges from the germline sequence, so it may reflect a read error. The CDR3 region has the DNA TGTGTCAGCAGCCTAACCAGGGTCCAAGAGACCCAGTACTTC. This translates into CVSSLTRVQETQYF. The chain couples TRBV11-2 to TRBJ2-5; a possible D gene is TRBD1 (5 bases). CDR3 length: 14 residues. Germline V gene lookup returns CDR1 SGHAT and CDR2 FQNNGV.

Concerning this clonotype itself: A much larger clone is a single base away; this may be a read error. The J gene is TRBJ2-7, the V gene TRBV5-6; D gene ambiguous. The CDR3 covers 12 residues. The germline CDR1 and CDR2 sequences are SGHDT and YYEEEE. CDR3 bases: TGTGTCAGCAGCTTGAGACCCTCCGAGCAGTACTTC. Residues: CVSSLRPSEQYF.

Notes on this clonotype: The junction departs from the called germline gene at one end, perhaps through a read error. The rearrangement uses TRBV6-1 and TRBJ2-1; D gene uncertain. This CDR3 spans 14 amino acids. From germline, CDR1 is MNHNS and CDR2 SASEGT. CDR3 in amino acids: CVSKDRVWVNEQFF. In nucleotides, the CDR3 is TGTGTCAGCAAGGATAGGGTCTGGGTCAATGAGCAGTTCTTC.

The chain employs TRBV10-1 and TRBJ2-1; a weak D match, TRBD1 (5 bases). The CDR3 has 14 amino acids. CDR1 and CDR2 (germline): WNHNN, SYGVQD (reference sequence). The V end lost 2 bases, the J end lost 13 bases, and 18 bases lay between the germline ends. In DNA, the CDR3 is TGCGCCAGCAGTGAGGGGGCTCGGGTAAATCACCAGTTCTTC. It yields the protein CASSEGARVNHQFF.

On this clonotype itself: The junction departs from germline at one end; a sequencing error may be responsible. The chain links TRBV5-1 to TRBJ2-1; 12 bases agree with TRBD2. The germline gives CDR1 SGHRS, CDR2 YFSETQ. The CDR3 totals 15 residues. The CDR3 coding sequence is TGCGCCAGCAGTGGACTAGCGGGAACCTACAATGGGCAGTTCTTC. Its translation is CASSGLAGTYNGQFF.